A selection of T cell receptor beta chains follows, all from one sample in a study of T cells in Graves' hyperthyroidism and ophthalmopathy. TCRdb re-derived calls from the multiplex PCR reads in MiXCR, one entry per CDR3 protein. The data contain a few hundred thousand distinct CDR3 sequences, 40% to 55% of them singletons. Sequencing used peripheral blood or thyroid tissue (not recorded which). The receptors originated from an adult woman with Graves' disease, either hyperthyroidism or ophthalmopathy (not recorded which). CDR3s include the opening cysteine and the closing phenylalanine or tryptophan. Each record gives: D gene, J gene, V gene, clone size, CDR3 DNA, CDR3 protein. A D gene is named only where the DNA matches it firmly. The listing skips clone size in some rows; elsewhere it reads once, few, many or a size class.

d_call: TRBD1
j_call: TRBJ2-7
v_call: TRBV10-3
clone_size: .
cdr3_nt: TGTGCCAGTACGGAGGACAGGGGATTGATCCACGAGCAGTACTTC
cdr3_aa: CASTEDRGLIHEQYF

d_call: TRBD2
j_call: TRBJ2-1
v_call: TRBV29-1
clone_size: .
cdr3_nt: TGCAGCGTTGAATCTAGGTCGGGACTAGCGGGAGGGCTTGGCAATGAGCAGTTCTTC
cdr3_aa: CSVESRSGLAGGLGNEQFF

d_call: .
j_call: TRBJ2-7
v_call: TRBV2
clone_size: few
cdr3_nt: TGTGCCAGCAGTGAAGATCGGCACGAGCAGTACTTC
cdr3_aa: CASSEDRHEQYF

d_call: .
j_call: TRBJ1-5
v_call: TRBV6-1
clone_size: .
cdr3_nt: TGTGCCAGCAGCCTCAATCCGGTGATCAATCAGCCCCAGCATTTT
cdr3_aa: CASSLNPVINQPQHF

d_call: .
j_call: TRBJ2-2
v_call: TRBV2
clone_size: .
cdr3_nt: TGTGCCAGCAAGAGGGGTCAGAACACCGGGGAGCTGTCTTGG
cdr3_aa: CASKRGQNTGELSW

d_call: TRBD2
j_call: TRBJ2-7
v_call: TRBV20-1
clone_size: once
cdr3_nt: TGCAGTGCTAGACTAGCGGGAGTGAATGAGCAGTACTTC
cdr3_aa: CSARLAGVNEQYF

d_call: .
j_call: TRBJ2-7
v_call: TRBV5-6
clone_size: many
cdr3_nt: TGTGCCAGCACCACCTTTCCAGGGGAGAACTACGAGCAGTACTTC
cdr3_aa: CASTTFPGENYEQYF

d_call: TRBD2
j_call: TRBJ2-7
v_call: TRBV10-2
clone_size: .
cdr3_nt: TGTGCCAGCAGCCAGGGACTAGAAACCTACGAGCAGTACTTC
cdr3_aa: CASSQGLETYEQYF

d_call: .
j_call: TRBJ1-5
v_call: TRBV5-1
clone_size: .
cdr3_nt: TGCGCCAGCAGGATGGAGGGGGGTCAGCCCCAGCATTTT
cdr3_aa: CASRMEGGQPQHF

d_call: TRBD1
j_call: TRBJ1-1
v_call: TRBV25-1
clone_size: .
cdr3_nt: TGTGCCAGCAGTTCCATCGGGACAGGGCCAAACACTGAAGCTTTCTTT
cdr3_aa: CASSSIGTGPNTEAFF

d_call: TRBD2
j_call: TRBJ2-5
v_call: TRBV27
clone_size: many
cdr3_nt: TGTGCCAGCAGCCTAACTAGCGGGAGATGGGAGACCCAGTACTTC
cdr3_aa: CASSLTSGRWETQYF

d_call: .
j_call: TRBJ2-2
v_call: TRBV7-9
clone_size: .
cdr3_nt: TGTGCCAGCAGCTTGGCCCTTGGGATCTACACCGGGGAGCTGTTTTTT
cdr3_aa: CASSLALGIYTGELFF

d_call: TRBD1
j_call: TRBJ1-4
v_call: TRBV6-5
clone_size: many
cdr3_nt: TGTGCCAGCAGTCACAGGGGTCTTAATGAAAAACTGTTTTTT
cdr3_aa: CASSHRGLNEKLFF

d_call: .
j_call: TRBJ2-2
v_call: TRBV9
clone_size: .
cdr3_nt: TGTGCCAGCAGCGTAGTTAGCGGACAAGCGAACACCGGGGAGCTGTTTTTT
cdr3_aa: CASSVVSGQANTGELFF

d_call: .
j_call: TRBJ1-2
v_call: TRBV10-3
clone_size: .
cdr3_nt: TGTGCCATCATCAAGAGTGTAGTGGGGGACTATGGCTACACCTTC
cdr3_aa: CAIIKSVVGDYGYTF

d_call: .
j_call: TRBJ2-5
v_call: TRBV7-8
clone_size: few
cdr3_nt: TGTGCCAGCAGCTTAGGAGAGACTACTACCCAGTACTTC
cdr3_aa: CASSLGETTTQYF

d_call: .
j_call: TRBJ2-5
v_call: TRBV10-3
clone_size: .
cdr3_nt: TGTGCCATCAGTGAAGGGGTCGGGGAGACCCAGTACTTC
cdr3_aa: CAISEGVGETQYF